This TCR beta chain emerged from a study of OX40 agonist ivuxolimab in advanced cancers. About the full investigation: Ivuxolimab was a fully human IgG2 agonistic monoclonal antibody targeting the costimulatory receptor OX40 (CD134). The paper reports the monotherapy dose-escalation portion (N = 52 patients) of the phase I ivuxolimab trial. The dose-escalation cohort was 80% to 90% male with a mean age of about 60 years, ranging from about 23 to 85. Partial responses occurred in three dose-escalation patients, of whom one had hepatocellular carcinoma and two had cutaneous melanoma. Of the roughly 52 dose-escalation patients, hepatocellular carcinoma was present in about 20, melanoma in approximately 15, renal cell carcinoma in 9 and head and neck cancer in 9. Peripheral TCRbeta sequencing aimed to test whether ivuxolimab altered TCR sequence diversity and caused clonal T-cell expansion. Prior anti-PD-1, anti-PD-L1 or anti-CTLA-4 therapy was permitted, and checkpoint inhibitors had been received by about 37% of dose-escalation patients. Intravenous ivuxolimab was administered to patients every 2 weeks at six dose levels: 0.01, 0.1, 0.3, 1.5, 3 and 10 mg/kg. What the work shows at the level of the full study, not this receptor alone: The antigen specificity of the peripheral T cells that underwent clonal expansion was not determined. Low levels of normalized T-cell clonal expansion were also seen in some nonresponding patients. After ivuxolimab, more expanded clones were found on average in CD8+ T cells than in CD4+ T cells. At doses from 0.1 to 3.0 mg/kg, clonal expansion was seen in both CD4+ and CD8+ blood T cells between baseline and week 6. In the 0.1-3.0 mg/kg groups, partial responders were among the patients with the lowest normalized peripheral clonal expansion, particularly in CD8+ T cells.

Looking up the germline V gene yields CDR1 MNHEY and CDR2 SVGAGI. The germline V and J ends show losses of 5 bases and 5 bases respectively, and no gene match explains 9 bases of the junction. Measured from the cysteine to the phenylalanine, the CDR3 is 14 residues long. Left in the record is the CDR3 DNA by itself, 42 bases read in frame from the first base. Genomic DNA was isolated from the sorted cells so that the TCRbeta CDR3 region could be sequenced. The immunoSEQ Assay was used to sequence the TCRbeta CDR3 regions. TCRdb retrieved this table from immuneACCESS and kept in-frame rearrangements only. Not all clones are present; in checked studies, unresolved V genes account for under half, and no reason is known for the remainder. The table for this sample lists 60,000 to 70,000 clones; approximately 80% of them were counted only once. Of the sample, 0.95% to 1.5% is held by the ten largest clones.

On this clone: It lacks a known antigen. No per-base quality is available; no much larger clone lies one base away.

The trial excluded patients who had a history of autoimmune disease or who were on systemic immunosuppression. Peripheral blood for TCR sequencing was collected from all dose cohorts at baseline, on cycle 4 day 1, and on cycle 7 day 1. Samples came from an open-label, multicenter, first-in-human phase I dose-escalation trial of ivuxolimab. Adults with locally advanced or metastatic melanoma, renal cell, hepatocellular, or head and neck squamous cell carcinoma were enrolled in the trial. Before TCR sequencing, CD4+ and CD8+ T cells were separately sorted from peripheral blood. The clonotype originates from an adult with an advanced solid tumor such as melanoma, head and neck, liver or kidney cancer. The chain is assembled from TRBV6-5 and TRBJ2-7; 7 of the junction bases match TRBD1. Sequenced material: CD4+ or CD8+ T cells sorted from blood, taken in a trial of the OX40 agonist ivuxolimab. For the CDR3, the sequence is CASSTTGPTHEQYF. The DNA sequence is TGTGCCAGCAGTACGACAGGGCCAACGCACGAGCAGTACTTC.